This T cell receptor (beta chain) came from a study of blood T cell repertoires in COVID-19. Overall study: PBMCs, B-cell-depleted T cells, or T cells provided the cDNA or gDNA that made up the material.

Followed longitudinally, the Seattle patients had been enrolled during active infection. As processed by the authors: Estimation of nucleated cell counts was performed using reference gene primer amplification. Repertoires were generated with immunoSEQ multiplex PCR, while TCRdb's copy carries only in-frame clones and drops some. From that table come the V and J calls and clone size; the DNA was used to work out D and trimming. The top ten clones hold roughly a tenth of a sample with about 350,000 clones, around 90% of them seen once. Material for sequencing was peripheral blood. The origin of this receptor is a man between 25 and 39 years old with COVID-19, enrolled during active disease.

The CDR3 nucleotides are TGTGCCAGTAGTATTCGGAAGGGGGAGACTGAAGCTTTCTTT. Translation gives CASSIRKGETEAFF. The chain couples TRBV19 to TRBJ1-1; TRBD1 is a possible D gene (6 bases). CDR1 LNHDA and CDR2 SQIVND come from the germline V gene (reference sequence). Trimming removed 3 bases from V and 5 bases from J, with 13 bases in between. CDR3 length equals 14 residues.